The present TCR beta chain was sequenced within a study of early T cells in non-severe SARS-CoV-2 infection. Whole-study context: Whole-blood bulk RNA, unsorted, was sequenced, and chains were unpaired.

Individual cDNA molecules received unique molecular identifiers during library preparation. MiXCR, run by TCRdb on the 5' RACE reads, gives a single entry per CDR3 protein. The repertoire holds some 80,000 distinct CDR3 sequences, with 5% as singletons. The study's findings and limits: In VDJdb matching, anti-spike CD8 responses were favored while private and CD4 specificities went missing.

As to this clonotype: Its antigen is as yet unknown.

The CDR3 length is 14 residues. V dropped 3 bases and J dropped 10; count of bases not matched to a gene: 9. Germline V gene data show CDR1 as SNHLY and CDR2 as FYNNEI. This TCR was recovered from an adult who was a healthcare worker with PCR-confirmed SARS-CoV-2 infection or an uninfected control (not recorded which). Sequencing used whole blood, obtained at baseline. The gene calls are TRBV2 and TRBJ1-2, with 9 bases aligning to TRBD1. The CDR3 protein is CASSDSNRGPTYTF. Here the CDR3 DNA reads TGTGCCAGCAGTGACAGCAACAGGGGGCCCACCTACACCTTC.